This T cell receptor beta chain was identified during a study of blood T cell repertoires in COVID-19. Study context: The origin of the acute and convalescent COVID-19 samples was the United States, Italy and Spain.

Germline loops: CDR1 MDHEN, CDR2 SYDVKM. This CDR3 comprises 15 residues. V was cut by 6 bases and J by 6 bases, with 20 bases left in between. Sequencing used immunoSEQ multiplex PCR; TCRdb keeps in-frame clones, though not all of them. The sample holds around 70,000 clones, about nine tenths seen once. Sequenced: peripheral blood. This TCR derives from a man aged 25 to 40 with acute or convalescent COVID-19. The genes are TRBV28 and TRBJ1-2, with unresolved D. CDR3 in amino acids: CASSRGETSFNGYTF. DNA of the CDR3: TGTGCCAGCAGCCGTGGAGAAACCTCCTTCAATGGCTACACCTTC.